The rows below give T cell receptor beta chains drawn from one sample of a study of T cell clonotyping in hematopoietic cell transplantation. The method was immunoSEQ multiplex PCR; TCRdb's version includes in-frame clones alone and lacks a portion of them. There are approximately 22,000 clones in the sample; around 90% occur only once, and around 3.4% lies in the top ten. The specimen comprised peripheral blood mononuclear cells, sampled before stem cell transplant. These receptor sequences come from a man between 18 and 29 years old with biphenotypic leukemia. Some clones in this sample may be carry-over from other donors' samples. The CDR3 runs from the conserved cysteine through the conserved F or W. D genes are given only for firm matches. The size field is filled for only some rows; it gives once, few, many or a size class.

cdr3_aa	cdr3_nt	d_call	v_call	j_call	clone_size
CASSLGHTSLDSGYTF	TGTGCCAGCAGTTTGGGACACACAAGCCTGGACTCTGGCTACACCTTC	NA	TRBV6-5	TRBJ1-2	NA
CASSLVLGASGYGYTF	TGCGCCAGCAGCTTGGTTTTGGGGGCATCGGGTTATGGCTACACCTTC	NA	TRBV5-1	TRBJ1-2	NA
CASSVKAGGRRELFF	TGTGCCAGCAGCGTGAAAGCGGGAGGCCGTAGGGAGCTGTTTTTT	TRBD2	TRBV9	TRBJ2-2	NA
CAWDRLGSAGELFF	TGTGCCTGGGACCGCCTGGGTTCGGCCGGGGAGCTGTTTTTT	NA	TRBV30	TRBJ2-2	NA
CAITTGMNTEAFF	TGTGCCATCACAACAGGGATGAACACTGAAGCTTTCTTT	NA	TRBV10-3	TRBJ1-1	NA
CASLQAQGAFDEQYF	TGTGCCAGCCTACAAGCGCAGGGGGCATTTGACGAGCAGTACTTC	TRBD1	TRBV9	TRBJ2-7	NA
CASSLTSIEQFF	TGTGCCAGCAGCTTGACTTCAATCGAGCAGTTCTTC	NA	TRBV2	TRBJ2-1	once
CASSEALGYTEETQYF	TGTGCCAGCAGTGAAGCGCTAGGTTACACCGAAGAGACCCAGTACTTC	NA	TRBV6-1	TRBJ2-5	NA
CASSLTGTVYGYTF	TGTGCCAGCAGCTTAACCGGGACGGTCTATGGCTACACCTTC	NA	TRBV5-5	TRBJ1-2	NA
CASSQGGSIPFF	TGTGCCAGCTCCCAGGGCGGCTCCATCCCGTTCTTC	NA	TRBV19	TRBJ2-1	few
CASSQGGGRVDYGYTF	TGCGCCAGCAGCCAAGGTGGGGGGAGGGTGGATTATGGCTACACCTTC	NA	TRBV4-1	TRBJ1-2	NA
CASSETGDYQPQHF	TGTGCCAGCAGTGAGACAGGGGATTATCAGCCCCAGCATTTT	TRBD1	TRBV6-5	TRBJ1-5	NA
CSVGTGETDTQYF	TGCAGCGTGGGGACAGGGGAAACAGATACGCAGTATTTT	TRBD1	TRBV29-1	TRBJ2-3	NA
CASSSDFRESYEQYF	TGTGCCAGCAGCTCCGATTTTCGGGAGTCCTACGAGCAGTACTTC	NA	TRBV11-3	TRBJ2-7	NA
CASSQVRGQGNTEAFF	TGCGCCAGCAGCCAAGTGCGTGGACAGGGGAACACTGAAGCTTTCTTT	TRBD1	TRBV4-3	TRBJ1-1	NA
CASSIAGVDTQYF	TGTGCCAGTAGTATAGCAGGGGTAGATACGCAGTATTTT	NA	TRBV19	TRBJ2-3	once
CASSMGPTYEQYF	TGTGCCAGTAGTATGGGCCCTACCTACGAGCAGTACTTC	NA	TRBV19	TRBJ2-7	NA
CASSNSPEGEQYF	TGTGCCAGCAGCAATTCACCCGAAGGCGAGCAGTACTTC	NA	TRBV5-6	TRBJ2-7	NA
CASSYSMTSSETQYF	TGTGCCAGCAGTTACTCGATGACTAGCTCAGAGACCCAGTACTTC	TRBD2	TRBV6-5	TRBJ2-5	NA
CASSLARIYTEAFF	TGTGCCAGCAGCTTAGCCCGGATTTACACTGAAGCTTTCTTT	NA	TRBV7-9	TRBJ1-1	NA
CASSLDLAGGHRFF	TGCGCCAGCAGCTTGGACCTAGCGGGGGGGCACCGGTTCTTC	TRBD2	TRBV5-1	TRBJ2-1	NA
CASSQVGGTGELFF	TGCGCCAGCAGCCAAGTTGGAGGAACCGGGGAGCTGTTTTTT	NA	TRBV4-1	TRBJ2-2	NA
CASSYRDRGGYEQYF	TGTGCCAGCAGCTATCGGGACAGGGGCGGCTACGAGCAGTACTTC	TRBD1	TRBV7-9	TRBJ2-7	NA
CASSLGNSGEQYF	TGTGCCAGCAGCTTAGGGAACAGCGGCGAGCAGTACTTC	NA	TRBV7-3	TRBJ2-7	NA
CASSDPQGSLLHEQYF	TGTGCCAGCAGCGACCCGCAGGGTTCGCTTCTCCACGAGCAGTACTTC	NA	TRBV2	TRBJ2-7	NA
CASSQPTGTHQPQHF	TGCGCCAGCAGCCAACCTACAGGGACCCATCAGCCCCAGCATTTT	NA	TRBV4-1	TRBJ1-5	NA
CASSHPKSYNEQFF	TGTGCCAGCAGCCACCCCAAGTCCTACAATGAGCAGTTCTTC	NA	TRBV7-6	TRBJ2-1	NA
CAISESWTVPPGATQYF	TGTGCCATCAGTGAGTCATGGACAGTTCCTCCGGGAGCGACCCAGTACTTC	NA	TRBV10-3	TRBJ2-5	NA
CASSLGIGARNEKLFF	TGCGCCAGCAGCCTAGGGATAGGGGCGCGTAATGAAAAACTGTTTTTT	NA	TRBV4-1	TRBJ1-4	NA
CASSLSSGTGYYGYTF	TGCGCCAGCAGCTTGTCTTCCGGGACAGGGTATTATGGCTACACCTTC	TRBD1	TRBV5-1	TRBJ1-2	NA
CASSLPQDRVGEQYF	TGTGCCAGCAGTTTACCCCAGGACAGGGTTGGCGAGCAGTACTTC	TRBD1	TRBV28	TRBJ2-7	few
CASARDANEKLFF	TGTGCTAGCGCGAGGGATGCTAATGAAAAACTGTTTTTT	NA	TRBV28	TRBJ1-4	NA
CASSLSSLGGYTF	TGTGCCAGCAGCTTAAGCAGTCTCGGTGGCTACACCTTC	NA	TRBV7-8	TRBJ1-2	NA